This TCR beta chain was identified in a study of cytomegalovirus exposure and HLA in healthy donors. Study at large: The same platform was used for the roughly 120 validation repertoires as for the 650 to 800 first-cohort repertoires, as reported in a later analysis. Overall study results and limits: Later, an analysis found that TCR clusters from the first cohort tended to co-occur in the 90 to 150 validation repertoires. Cytomegalovirus association was listed for about 180 TCR beta chains. The authors confirmed in vitro that three CMV-associated chains were specific for CMV antigens.

Sequencing used immunoSEQ multiplex PCR; TCRdb keeps in-frame clones, though not all of them. The table lists fewer than 250,000 clones, 75% to 90% of them singletons. With 6 bases removed from V and 9 bases from J, the gap between germline ends came to 12 bases. In germline, CDR1 is ENHRY, CDR2 SYGVKD. There are 12 residues in the CDR3. On this clone itself: The antigen remains undetermined.

Sequencing was done on a sample of PBMCs. V and J are TRBV10-3 and TRBJ2-1; either TRBD1 or TRBD2 may supply D (5 bases each). The clonotype comes from a woman aged 25 to 45 in good health and CMV-seropositive. CDR3 region: CAISALGTEQFF. The DNA of the CDR3 is TGTGCCATCAGCGCCCTAGGGACTGAGCAGTTCTTC.